These 28 T cell receptor beta chains were sequenced from one sample in a study of T cell responses to AZD1222 COVID-19 vaccine. Repertoires were generated with immunoSEQ multiplex PCR, while TCRdb's copy carries only in-frame clones and drops some. The sample includes 150,000 to 200,000 clones, approximately 90% of them seen just once. The sample consisted of peripheral blood, taken 28 days after the second AZD1222 dose. The receptors stem from an adult who received the AZD1222 COVID-19 vaccine.

The chain has TRBV5-5 and TRBJ1-2; no definite D call. Trimming took off 3 bases at V and 7 bases at J, with 22 bases between the two ends. The CDR3 totals 16 residues. CDR1 SGHKS and CDR2 YYEKEE come from the germline V gene (reference sequence). The CDR3 region is CASSSPFGGLGSGYTF. The CDR3 DNA reads TGTGCCAGCAGCTCCCCATTCGGAGGACTCGGGAGTGGCTACACCTTC.

This chain uses TRBV6-1 with TRBJ1-1; tentative D call: TRBD1 (5 bases). Deletions cut 3 bases from V and 11 bases from J, with 13 bases between. This CDR3 has 12 amino acids. CDR1 MNHNS and CDR2 SASEGT come from the germline V gene. CDR3 in amino acids: CASSDWGLGAFF. The CDR3 coding sequence is TGTGCCAGCAGTGATTGGGGACTTGGGGCTTTCTTT.

This chain connects TRBV2 to TRBJ2-2, with D perhaps TRBD2 (5 bases). V lost 6 bases, J lost 3 bases, and 14 bases lay in between. Germline CDR1 is SNHLY and CDR2 is FYNNEI. This CDR3 region has 15 residues. CDR3 region: CASSRGGQYTGELFF. The CDR3 DNA reads TGTGCCAGCAGCCGAGGAGGCCAATACACCGGGGAGCTGTTTTTT.

The V and J genes are TRBV19 and TRBJ1-4; D is undetermined. The germline gives CDR1 LNHDA, CDR2 SQIVND (reference sequence). V dropped 3 bases and J dropped 8 bases, with 7 bases sitting between them. This CDR3 spans 12 amino acids. CDR3 nucleotide sequence: TGTGCCAGTAGTATTGTGGGCGAAAAACTGTTTTTT. Translation gives CASSIVGEKLFF.

The chain combines TRBV19 with TRBJ2-5, with unresolved D. From germline, CDR1 is LNHDA and CDR2 SQIVND (reference sequence). This CDR3 has 13 residues. The V end lost 1 base, the J end lost 4 bases, and 7 bases lay between the germline ends. The CDR3, as DNA: TGTGCCAGTAGTATAGCCCACTTAGAGACCCAGTACTTC. The encoded protein is CASSIAHLETQYF.

This chain connects TRBV5-4 to TRBJ2-7, with 10 positions matching TRBD1. V lost 5 bases to trimming and J lost 9 bases; unmatched junction nucleotides: 5. The CDR3 runs to 12 residues. CDR1 SGHNT and CDR2 YYREEE come from the germline V gene (reference sequence). Written as DNA, the CDR3 is TGTGCCAGCAGTAATGACAGGGGGCGGCAGTACTTC. Translating it yields CASSNDRGRQYF.

The rearrangement uses TRBV4-1 and TRBJ2-3; maybe TRBD2 (6 bases). Trimming took off 1 base at V and 0 bases at J, with 14 bases between the two ends. CDR3 length: 17 residues. The germline V gene has CDR1 MGHRA and CDR2 YSYEKL. The CDR3 here is CASSQAWLALSTDTQYF. In DNA, the CDR3 is TGCGCCAGCAGCCAAGCGTGGCTAGCGTTAAGCACAGATACGCAGTATTTT.

This clone was seen only a few times. This chain uses TRBV25-1 with TRBJ2-5, with unresolved D. The CDR3 runs to 10 residues. CDR1 and CDR2 from the germline V gene are MGHDK and SYGVNS. The V end lost 8 bases, the J end lost 4 bases, and 5 bases lay between the germline ends. The CDR3 loop reads CASVAETQYF. CDR3 coding DNA: TGTGCCAGCGTCGCAGAGACCCAGTACTTC.

This clone has just a few counts. The V gene is TRBV30, the J gene TRBJ1-1, with TRBD1 as a possible D gene (5 bases). The CDR3 totals 12 residues. Germline V gene sequence: CDR1 GTSNPN, CDR2 SVGIG (reference sequence). V was trimmed by 5 bases and J by 0 bases, leaving 7 bases between them. This CDR3 reads CAWGTVNTEAFF. For the CDR3, the DNA is TGTGCCTGGGGGACGGTGAACACTGAAGCTTTCTTT. Together with reference TRBV30 and TRBJ1-1, the CDR3 gives the full variable domain: SQTIHQWPATLVQPVGSPLSLECTVEGTSNPNLYWYRQAAGRGLQLLFYSVGIGQISSEVPQNLSASRPQDRQFILSSKKLLLSDSGFYLCAWGTVNTEAFFGQGTRLTVV.

The chain employs TRBV18 and TRBJ2-5; weak D call: TRBD1 (6 bases). Germline CDR1 and CDR2: KGHSH and LQKENI. This CDR3 has 14 amino acids. V lost 3 bases and J lost 3, with 11 bases in between. CDR3 protein: CASSPLTGKETQYF. DNA for the CDR3: TGTGCCAGCTCACCGCTTACAGGGAAAGAGACCCAGTACTTC.

The CDR3 reads CASSPGTSKRDQYF. In DNA form, the CDR3 reads TGTGCCAGCAGCCCCGGGACTAGTAAGAGAGACCAGTACTTC. The rearrangement joins TRBV3-1 (or the pseudogene TRBV3-2) to TRBJ2-5; 8 bases agree with TRBD2. There are 14 residues in the CDR3. The V segment lost 4 bases and the J segment 10 bases; nucleotides outside the gene matches: 11. The V gene's germline CDR1 is LGHDT and CDR2 YNNKEL (reference sequence).

The sample holds one count of this clone. The rearrangement joins TRBV5-5 to TRBJ1-2; 8 bases align to TRBD1. Germline V gene sequence: CDR1 SGHKS, CDR2 YYEKEE (reference sequence). After removal of 4 bases from V and 0 bases from J, the junction contained 8 bases not matched to a gene. The CDR3 is 16 residues long. The CDR3 reads CASSRQGTRANYGYTF. The CDR3 nucleotides read TGTGCCAGCAGCCGACAGGGGACTCGAGCTAACTATGGCTACACCTTC.

The V gene is TRBV7-8, the J gene TRBJ2-7; D is undetermined. The V and J ends lost 2 bases and 0 bases respectively, with 8 bases between them. Germline V lookup: CDR1 SGHVS, CDR2 FQNEAQ. The CDR3 sequence is 14 residues long. The CDR3 loop is CASSLLPSSYEQYF. The CDR3 DNA reads TGTGCCAGCAGCTTATTGCCAAGCTCCTACGAGCAGTACTTC.

The chain carries TRBV7-2 and TRBJ1-1; D is uncertain. Germline V gene data show CDR1 as SGHTA and CDR2 as FQGNSA. The CDR3 has 14 residues. The germline V and J ends were trimmed by 1 base and 8 bases, with 14 bases remaining between them. In DNA form, the CDR3 reads TGTGCCAGCAGCTTAGTAGCTCGGACGCCCGAAGCTTTCTTT. Protein sequence: CASSLVARTPEAFF.

The chain carries TRBV6-1 and TRBJ2-5; D not resolved. Trimming stripped 2 bases from V and 5 bases from J, with 18 bases between. Germline loops: CDR1 MNHNS, CDR2 SASEGT. CDR3 length: 16 amino acids. The CDR3 bases are TGTGCCAGCAGTGAATTAAACGCGAGCCCCAGGGAGACCCAGTACTTC. It specifies CASSELNASPRETQYF.

CDR3 sequence reads: CATLSWGDTQYF. The DNA for the CDR3 is TGTGCCACCCTATCCTGGGGAGATACGCAGTATTTT. The genes are TRBV7-9 and TRBJ2-3; D call uncertain. Trimming shortened V by 10 bases and J by 5 bases, and 13 bases separated the two germline ends. Per germline, CDR1 SEHNR and CDR2 FQNEAQ (reference sequence). The CDR3 has 12 residues.

The rearrangement links TRBV13 to TRBJ2-3; D is ambiguous. V was shortened by 5 bases and J by 4 bases, with 19 bases between the two germline ends. The CDR3 spans 16 residues. CDR1 and CDR2 (germline): PRHDT, FYEKMQ (reference sequence). The CDR3 DNA follows: TGTGCCAGCAGCCGACCGCCGTCCCGCGGTTCAGATACGCAGTATTTT. Protein sequence: CASSRPPSRGSDTQYF.

The chain carries TRBV7-9 and TRBJ1-3; D remains ambiguous. CDR1 and CDR2 from the germline V gene are SEHNR and FQNEAQ (reference sequence). V was cut by 5 bases and J by 0 bases, with 11 bases left in between. The CDR3 runs to 15 residues. As DNA, the CDR3 is TGTGCCAGCAGCCGCAGACGTGACTCTGGAAACACCATATATTTT. Amino acid sequence: CASSRRRDSGNTIYF. The full variable domain, in which reference TRBV7-9 and TRBJ1-3 provide the parts outside the CDR3, is DTGVSQNPRHKITKRGQNVTFRCDPISEHNRLYWYRQTLGQGPEFLTYFQNEAQLEKSRLLSDRFSAERPKGSFSTLEIQRTEQGDSAMYLCASSRRRDSGNTIYFGEGSWLTVV.

The V call is TRBV27, the J call TRBJ2-1; 7 positions match TRBD2. The length of the CDR3 is 15 residues. Trimming at V came to 5 bases and at J to 8 bases, leaving 12 bases not matched to a gene. The germline V gene encodes CDR1 MNHEY and CDR2 SMNVEV (reference sequence). The CDR3 loop is CASSPYRDYLYEQFF. In DNA form, the CDR3 reads TGTGCCAGCAGTCCCTACCGGGACTATCTCTATGAGCAGTTCTTC.

The chain combines TRBV27 with TRBJ1-1; D ambiguous. The CDR3 sequence is 14 residues long. CDR1 MNHEY and CDR2 SMNVEV come from the germline V gene (reference sequence). V was cut by 1 base and J by 3 bases, with 9 bases left in between. CDR3: CASSLYLSHTEAFF. In nucleotides, the CDR3 is TGTGCCAGCAGTTTATATCTGTCGCACACTGAAGCTTTCTTT.

This rearrangement joins TRBV6-5 to TRBJ1-5, with D uncertain. The ends were cut back, 6 bases at V and 6 bases at J, with 15 bases in the middle. Per germline, CDR1 MNHEY and CDR2 SVGAGI. This CDR3 spans 14 amino acids. The CDR3 DNA is TGTGCCAGCAGCGGGGAGGGCCTGGGTCAGCCCCAGCATTTT. Translated, it gives CASSGEGLGQPQHF.

This sequence joins TRBV4-3 and TRBJ1-2, with D perhaps matching TRBD1 (5 bases). Germline V gene data show CDR1 as LGHNA and CDR2 as YSLEER. V was trimmed by 0 bases and J by 8 bases, leaving 16 bases between them. The CDR3 sequence is 15 residues long. CDR3 in amino acids: CASSQDRRDFLGYTF. CDR3 coding DNA: TGCGCCAGCAGCCAAGATAGGCGGGACTTTTTGGGCTACACCTTC.

The V gene is TRBV2, the J gene TRBJ2-1; D is unresolved. Germline V gene lookup returns CDR1 SNHLY and CDR2 FYNNEI. The V and J ends lost 6 bases and 9 bases respectively, with 12 bases between them. The CDR3 length is 12 residues. The CDR3 is CASSPQIGEQFF. In DNA, the CDR3 is TGTGCCAGCAGCCCCCAGATTGGTGAGCAGTTCTTC. The full variable domain, completed using reference TRBV2 and TRBJ2-1, is EPEVTQTPSHQVTQMGQEVILRCVPISNHLYFYWYRQILGQKVEFLVSFYNNEISEKSEIFDDQFSVERPDGSNFTLKIRSTKLEDSAMYFCASSPQIGEQFFGPGTRLTVL.

The genes are TRBV10-3 and TRBJ1-2, with 7 bases identical to TRBD1. This CDR3 is built from 16 residues. Germline trimming cut 6 bases from V and 2 bases from J; bases unmatched to any gene: 12. The germline gives CDR1 ENHRY, CDR2 SYGVKD. In DNA, the CDR3 is TGTGCCATCAGGAGGGGGCCCTGGAGGTCGAACTATGGCTACACCTTC. Amino acid sequence: CAIRRGPWRSNYGYTF.

The V gene is TRBV28, the J gene TRBJ2-2; D is ambiguous. The CDR3 spans 12 residues. Trimming removed 8 bases at V and 9 bases at J, with 13 bases between. Germline V gives CDR1 MDHEN, CDR2 SYDVKM. CDR3 in amino acids: CASAWGFRELFF. The CDR3 region has the DNA TGTGCCAGCGCCTGGGGATTCCGGGAGCTGTTTTTT.

The chain links TRBV24-1 to TRBJ1-3; D is unclear. Germline V gives CDR1 KGHDR, CDR2 SFDVKD. Deletions cut 8 bases from V and 3 bases from J, with 16 bases between. This CDR3 is built from 15 residues. CDR3 DNA: TGTGCCACCACCACACGGGCAAGAAGTGGAAACACCATATATTTT. It codes for CATTTRARSGNTIYF.

This clone appeared once. V usage is TRBV20-1 and J usage is TRBJ1-6; D is undetermined. This CDR3 contains 13 residues. V dropped 3 bases and J dropped 9 bases, with 12 bases sitting between them. Germline values: CDR1 DFQATT, CDR2 SNEGSKA (reference sequence). CDR3 protein: CSASGRSGSPLHF. CDR3 sequence (DNA): TGCAGTGCTAGTGGCCGATCGGGTTCACCCCTCCACTTT.

The chain uses TRBV5-6 and TRBJ1-2; D gene unclear. The CDR3 covers 12 residues. Trimming removed 2 bases at V and 4 bases at J, with 6 bases between. Germline CDR1 is SGHDT and CDR2 is YYEEEE. CDR3 residues: CASSFGLYGYTF. The CDR3 DNA reads TGTGCCAGCAGCTTCGGACTCTATGGCTACACCTTC.